The 20 T cell receptor beta chains listed next were all sequenced from one sample in a study of blood T cells in healthy people across ages. The use of a sample-barcoded 5' primer and a J-beta primer mix characterized a second PCR of roughly 6 to 11 cycles. TCRdb processed the 5' RACE reads anew with MiXCR; each CDR3 protein has one entry. The sample includes around 1,500,000 distinct CDR3 sequences, roughly 45% seen only once; the top ten take roughly 8.2%. The sample comprised blood. Receptors were obtained from a young woman in good health.

J is TRBJ1-2 and V is TRBV9, with TRBD1 matching over 8 bases. The CDR3 length is 14 residues. Per the germline V gene, CDR1 is SGDLS and CDR2 is YYNGEE. The ends lost 3 bases at V and 8 bases at J; junction bases unmatched: 9. CDR3 sequence: CASSANSGGGGYTF. The CDR3 DNA is TGTGCCAGCAGCGCAAACTCAGGGGGCGGCGGCTACACCTTC.

The genes are TRBV7-2 and TRBJ2-7, with 10 bases fitting TRBD1. V was pared by 5 bases and J by 4 bases, with 14 bases of the junction left unmatched. The CDR3 consists of 17 residues. Germline V gene data show CDR1 as SGHTA and CDR2 as FQGNSA. CDR3 sequence: CASSPAGTGQGRYEQYF. In DNA, the CDR3 is TGTGCCAGCAGCCCCGCGGGAACGGGACAGGGGAGATACGAGCAGTACTTC.

The chain carries TRBV27 and TRBJ2-1, with 10 bases aligning to TRBD2. The junction had 21 bases not matched to a gene; V was cut back by 4 bases and J by 12 bases. The germline gives CDR1 MNHEY, CDR2 SMNVEV (reference sequence). CDR3 length equals 18 residues. CDR3 bases: TGTGCCAGCAGTTATGCCTCCGCTAGCGGGAGATTGGGGGTTGTGCAGTTCTTC. Translation: CASSYASASGRLGVVQFF.

The table lists this clonotype with a few counts. In DNA, the CDR3 is TGTGCCAGCAGTTACCAGAATATCGGGTCACCGGGACTTCACTACGAGCAGTACTTC. It encodes CASSYQNIGSPGLHYEQYF. The rearrangement uses TRBV6-5 and TRBJ2-7; tentative D call: TRBD2 (6 bases). Germline V gives CDR1 MNHEY, CDR2 SVGAGI. The CDR3 covers 19 residues. The ends were cut back, 2 bases at V and 3 bases at J, with 26 bases in the middle.

The table lists this clonotype with a few counts. This chain connects TRBV12-3 or TRBV12-4 to TRBJ2-5; 7 nucleotides agree with TRBD1. The CDR3 has 14 amino acids. V shed 5 bases and J 1 base; nucleotides not matched to a gene: 4. Here the CDR3 DNA reads TGTGCCAGCAGTACAGGGGACGCCCAAGAGACCCAGTACTTC. Residues: CASSTGDAQETQYF.

The rearrangement joins TRBV7-9 to TRBJ2-1; the D is unclear. This CDR3 has 14 amino acids. Trimming took off 5 bases at V and 1 base at J, with 9 bases between the two ends. The V gene's germline CDR1 is SEHNR and CDR2 FQNEAQ (reference sequence). The CDR3 reads CASSPDGSYNEQFF. The CDR3 DNA follows: TGTGCCAGCAGCCCTGACGGTTCCTACAATGAGCAGTTCTTC.

The genes are TRBV6-5 and TRBJ2-5; 15 nucleotides match TRBD2. The CDR3 runs 16 residues. Germline-derived CDR1 and CDR2 are MNHEY and SVGAGI. After removal of 4 bases from V and 4 bases from J, the junction contained 4 bases not matched to a gene. The CDR3 DNA sequence: TGTGCCAGCAGTTTCTGGACTAGCGGGAGGGCAGAGACCCAGTACTTC. Residues: CASSFWTSGRAETQYF.

The chain has TRBV14 and TRBJ2-7; possibly TRBD2 for D (5 bases). The J call may be in error: the DNA end matches TRBJ2-5 better. CDR1 is SGHDN and CDR2 is FVKESK in the germline V gene. The CDR3 has 13 amino acids. The CDR3 DNA reads as TGTGCCAGCAGCCAGGAGGCGAAAGAGACCCAGTACTTC. Amino acids: CASSQEAKETQYF.

The sample holds a few counts of this clonotype. This chain connects TRBV20-1 to TRBJ2-3; TRBD1 might be the D (6 bases). Trimming took 6 bases from V and 0 from J, leaving 25 bases between them. Germline lookup yields CDR1 DFQATT and CDR2 SNEGSKA (reference sequence). The CDR3 has 18 amino acids. CDR3 nucleotides: TGCAGTGCCCTCTCGGTCGGGGTGGGGGCCTCGAGCACAGATACGCAGTATTTT. This translates into CSALSVGVGASSTDTQYF.

This clonotype has more than one count but fewer than ten. The rearrangement uses TRBV20-1 and TRBJ2-7, with 10 nucleotides matching TRBD2. The length of the CDR3 is 14 residues. The germline V gene encodes CDR1 DFQATT and CDR2 SNEGSKA (reference sequence). V was pared by 6 bases and J by 5 bases, with 10 bases of the junction left unmatched. The CDR3 coding sequence is TGCAGTGCAAGGGTTAGCGGGAGGCTCCACGAGCAGTACTTC. Protein: CSARVSGRLHEQYF.

The table lists this clonotype with a few counts. The J gene is TRBJ2-1, the V gene TRBV2; 7 bases are a match to TRBD2. This CDR3 contains 16 residues. The germline CDR1 and CDR2 sequences are SNHLY and FYNNEI. J lost 4 bases, V lost 3 bases, and 9 bases had no gene match. The DNA for the CDR3 is TGTGCCAGCAGTGAGGAAGGCGGGAGTGAATACAATGAGCAGTTCTTC. It specifies CASSEEGGSEYNEQFF.

This clonotype was counted a few times. This sequence joins TRBV10-3 and TRBJ1-2; the D is unclear. The CDR3 is 14 residues long. Trimming removed 1 base at V and 2 bases at J, with 8 bases between. From germline, CDR1 is ENHRY and CDR2 SYGVKD. CDR3 amino acids: CAISEFPENYGYTF. The CDR3 region has the DNA TGTGCCATCAGTGAGTTTCCGGAAAACTATGGCTACACCTTC.

This rearrangement joins TRBV28 to TRBJ2-3; 7 bases align to TRBD2. Germline V gene sequence: CDR1 MDHEN, CDR2 SYDVKM. V lost 10 bases, J lost 0 bases, and 16 bases stayed unmatched. The CDR3 runs 17 residues. The CDR3 region has the DNA TGTGCCACCTTCTGGGGGGGTCCCTTGGCTAGCACAGATACGCAGTATTTT. Its protein product is CATFWGGPLASTDTQYF. The entire variable domain, with the rest obtained from reference TRBV28 and TRBJ2-3, is as follows: DVKVTQSSRYLVKRTGEKVFLECVQDMDHENMFWYRQDPGLGLRLIYFSYDVKMKEKGDIPEGYSVSREKKERFSLILESASTNQTSMYLCATFWGGPLASTDTQYFGPGTRLTVL.

J is TRBJ2-5 and V is TRBV16, with 10 positions matching TRBD1. The CDR3 spans 15 residues. Germline trimming cut 2 bases from V and 3 bases from J; bases unmatched to any gene: 3. Germline-derived CDR1 and CDR2 are KGHSY and FQNENV. The chain's CDR3 is CASSQVGQGKETQYF. The DNA of the CDR3 is TGTGCCAGCAGCCAAGTGGGACAGGGGAAAGAGACCCAGTACTTC.

The chain has TRBV7-8 and TRBJ1-2; no firm D call. Germline loops: CDR1 SGHVS, CDR2 FQNEAQ. The CDR3 is 14 amino acids. Trimming removed 0 bases at V and 4 bases at J, with 9 bases between. The CDR3 coding sequence is TGTGCCAGCAGCTTAGCCTCACAGCCCTATGGCTACACCTTC. Amino acids: CASSLASQPYGYTF. The variable domain in full, completed from reference TRBV7-8 and TRBJ1-2, reads GAGVSQSPRYKVAKRGQDVALRCDPISGHVSLFWYQQALGQGPEFLTYFQNEAQLDKSGLPSDRFFAERPEGSVSTLKIQRTQQEDSAVYLCASSLASQPYGYTFGSGTRLTVV.

The chain combines TRBV10-3 with TRBJ1-1, with a weak D call TRBD1 (5 bases). Trimming removed 4 bases at V and 1 base at J, with 7 bases between. The germline gives CDR1 ENHRY, CDR2 SYGVKD. The CDR3 is 13 residues long. In DNA form, the CDR3 reads TGTGCCATCAGTGTTGGGGGGAACACTGAAGCTTTCTTT. Protein product: CAISVGGNTEAFF.

In nucleotides, the CDR3 is TGTGCCAGCAGTTTCTCCCTTGAAGCTTTCTTT. Its translation: CASSFSLEAFF. The chain couples TRBV12-3 or TRBV12-4 to TRBJ1-1; no reliable D call. V shed 3 bases and J shed 7 bases, with 6 bases lying between them. This CDR3 region has 11 residues.

The chain couples TRBV5-1 to TRBJ1-2, with TRBD1 identical over 7 bases. CDR1 and CDR2 (germline): SGHRS, YFSETQ. The trim removed 1 base at V and 7 bases at J, leaving 1 base unmatched. The CDR3 runs 12 residues. The DNA of the CDR3 is TGCGCCAGCAGCTTGAACAGGGGTGGCTACACCTTC. Translation: CASSLNRGGYTF.

This chain connects TRBV5-6 to TRBJ2-5; D ambiguous. Germline CDR1 is SGHDT and CDR2 is YYEEEE. The CDR3 spans 11 residues. Trimming took off 4 bases at V and 11 bases at J, with 12 bases between the two ends. The DNA for the CDR3 is TGTGCCAGCAGCGCATTCCAGGAGCAGTACTTC. Translating it yields CASSAFQEQYF.

In this sample, this clonotype turned up a few times. The rearrangement uses TRBV20-1 and TRBJ2-5, with a tentative D call TRBD1 (6 bases). CDR1 is DFQATT and CDR2 is SNEGSKA in the germline V gene (reference sequence). Trimming pared 5 bases from V and 5 bases from J, leaving 21 bases between. The CDR3 has 15 residues. CDR3 sequence: CSAPLVSGAGETQYF. The CDR3 DNA reads as TGCAGTGCTCCCCTTGTATCAGGGGCTGGGGAGACCCAGTACTTC.